The rows below give T cell receptor beta chains drawn from one sample of a study of blood T cell repertoires in COVID-19. Assay: immunoSEQ multiplex PCR; the TCRdb copy retains only in-frame clones and omits some. The sample records roughly 200,000 clones, over 80% being singletons. The specimen sequenced was peripheral blood. The receptor set was obtained from a woman between 35 and 50 years old with COVID-19, enrolled during active disease. The CDR3 runs from the conserved cysteine through the conserved F or W. The D gene is left open where the match is weak. Size values are once, few and many counts, or a class for expanded clones, and some rows have none.

CDR3nt: TGTGCCAGCAGTCCCCTCGAAGCGGGAGGGCCTTACGAGCAGTACTTC
CDR3aa: CASSPLEAGGPYEQYF
j_gene: TRBJ2-7
d_gene: TRBD2
abundance: NA
v_gene: TRBV27

CDR3nt: TGTGCCAGTAGTATCCGGGAGACGCTCCCTTACAATGAGCAGTTCTTC
CDR3aa: CASSIRETLPYNEQFF
j_gene: TRBJ2-1
d_gene: NA
abundance: NA
v_gene: TRBV19

CDR3nt: TGTGCCAGCAGCGCAACAGGGGGCTATGGCTACACCTTC
CDR3aa: CASSATGGYGYTF
j_gene: TRBJ1-2
d_gene: TRBD1
abundance: NA
v_gene: TRBV11-1

CDR3nt: TGTGCCAGCAGCTTAGTTGATAGCGGGGGGGATCGAAGGAATGAGCAGTTCTTC
CDR3aa: CASSLVDSGGDRRNEQFF
j_gene: TRBJ2-1
d_gene: TRBD2
abundance: NA
v_gene: TRBV7-9

CDR3nt: TGTGCCATCAGTGAGTCAGTAGATACCTACTATGGCTACACCTTC
CDR3aa: CAISESVDTYYGYTF
j_gene: TRBJ1-2
d_gene: NA
abundance: NA
v_gene: TRBV10-3

CDR3nt: TGTGCCAGCAGTCCTACCGGGACTAGCGGGAGTCATGGTGAGCAGTTCTTC
CDR3aa: CASSPTGTSGSHGEQFF
j_gene: TRBJ2-1
d_gene: TRBD2
abundance: NA
v_gene: TRBV5-5

CDR3nt: TGTGCCAGCAGTTTATATCGGGGAGGCACTGAAGCTTTCTTT
CDR3aa: CASSLYRGGTEAFF
j_gene: TRBJ1-1
d_gene: NA
abundance: once
v_gene: TRBV27

CDR3nt: TGCGCCAGCAGTCGACAGGGGGTAGATAGAAAGAACACTGAAGCTTTCTTT
CDR3aa: CASSRQGVDRKNTEAFF
j_gene: TRBJ1-1
d_gene: TRBD1
abundance: NA
v_gene: TRBV10-2

CDR3nt: TGCAGCGTTGGTCCTCTACCAGGGTGGGACTATGGCTACACCTTC
CDR3aa: CSVGPLPGWDYGYTF
j_gene: TRBJ1-2
d_gene: NA
abundance: once
v_gene: TRBV29-1

CDR3nt: TGTGCCGTCGGGGCGACAGGGAATCTCCCGGAGCAGTACTTC
CDR3aa: CAVGATGNLPEQYF
j_gene: TRBJ2-7
d_gene: TRBD1
abundance: once
v_gene: TRBV10-3

CDR3nt: TGTGCCAGCAGCACTCCAGGGGGCACTGAAGCTTTCTTT
CDR3aa: CASSTPGGTEAFF
j_gene: TRBJ1-1
d_gene: TRBD1
abundance: once
v_gene: TRBV5-5

CDR3nt: TGTGCCAGCAGCTTTATTAATTCACCCCTCCACTTT
CDR3aa: CASSFINSPLHF
j_gene: TRBJ1-6
d_gene: NA
abundance: NA
v_gene: TRBV5-5

CDR3nt: TGCGCCACCTCGACTAGCGGGTTACCTTACAATGAGCAGTTCTTC
CDR3aa: CATSTSGLPYNEQFF
j_gene: TRBJ2-1
d_gene: TRBD2
abundance: NA
v_gene: TRBV10-1

CDR3nt: TGTGCCAGCAGCTTGGGTCAGTTCGAGCAGTACTTC
CDR3aa: CASSLGQFEQYF
j_gene: TRBJ2-7
d_gene: NA
abundance: NA
v_gene: TRBV5-6

CDR3nt: TGTGCCAGCAGTGCAGAGGGAAAATTAACAGATACGCAGTATTTT
CDR3aa: CASSAEGKLTDTQYF
j_gene: TRBJ2-3
d_gene: NA
abundance: NA
v_gene: TRBV6-4

CDR3nt: TGTGCCAGCAGTCTGGAGTTAGCGGGAGATACGCAGTATTTT
CDR3aa: CASSLELAGDTQYF
j_gene: TRBJ2-3
d_gene: TRBD2
abundance: NA
v_gene: TRBV9

CDR3nt: TGTGCCAGCAGAGTCGTCAGGGAAGCTTTCTTT
CDR3aa: CASRVVREAFF
j_gene: TRBJ1-1
d_gene: NA
abundance: NA
v_gene: TRBV28

CDR3nt: TGTGCCAGCAGCTACCTTCCCAGGGCGAACACCGGGGAGCTGTTTTTT
CDR3aa: CASSYLPRANTGELFF
j_gene: TRBJ2-2
d_gene: NA
abundance: once
v_gene: TRBV5-6

CDR3nt: TGTGCCAGCAGCCCAGACAGGTCAAATCAGCCCCAGCATTTT
CDR3aa: CASSPDRSNQPQHF
j_gene: TRBJ1-5
d_gene: NA
abundance: NA
v_gene: TRBV9

CDR3nt: TGTGCCAGCGTTTCCCCCGGGAGGGCCGCTTACAATGAGCAGTTCTTC
CDR3aa: CASVSPGRAAYNEQFF
j_gene: TRBJ2-1
d_gene: TRBD2
abundance: NA
v_gene: TRBV6-6

CDR3nt: TGTGCCAGCAGTTGGCCAGGGACCTACAATGAGCAGTTCTTC
CDR3aa: CASSWPGTYNEQFF
j_gene: TRBJ2-1
d_gene: NA
abundance: NA
v_gene: TRBV27

CDR3nt: TGTGCCAGCCGGAAGATAGCGGGGGGGCAGGAGTCCTACGAGCAGTACTTC
CDR3aa: CASRKIAGGQESYEQYF
j_gene: TRBJ2-7
d_gene: TRBD2
abundance: NA
v_gene: TRBV2

CDR3nt: TGTGCCAGCAGTTTATGGCCCTCGGCTGAAGCTTTCTTT
CDR3aa: CASSLWPSAEAFF
j_gene: TRBJ1-1
d_gene: NA
abundance: NA
v_gene: TRBV28

CDR3nt: TGTGCCACCAGCAGAACCGACGAGGTCAATTCACCCCTCCACTTT
CDR3aa: CATSRTDEVNSPLHF
j_gene: TRBJ1-6
d_gene: NA
abundance: NA
v_gene: TRBV15

CDR3nt: TGTGCCAGCGTAGGGGCTGGACAGGGGGGGTACGAGCAGTACTTC
CDR3aa: CASVGAGQGGYEQYF
j_gene: TRBJ2-7
d_gene: TRBD1
abundance: NA
v_gene: TRBV28

CDR3nt: TGTGCCAGCAGTGAATGGTCAGGGCGCGAGACCCAGTACTTC
CDR3aa: CASSEWSGRETQYF
j_gene: TRBJ2-5
d_gene: NA
abundance: NA
v_gene: TRBV6-1

CDR3nt: TGCGCCAGCAGTGAAATCGAGCTTTCCGGGACACCCTCCTACGAGCAGTACTTC
CDR3aa: CASSEIELSGTPSYEQYF
j_gene: TRBJ2-7
d_gene: NA
abundance: few
v_gene: TRBV10-2

CDR3nt: TGTGCCGGGTCAAAACAGGGGACCAATCAGCCCCAGCATTTT
CDR3aa: CAGSKQGTNQPQHF
j_gene: TRBJ1-5
d_gene: TRBD1
abundance: NA
v_gene: TRBV19

CDR3nt: TGTGCCAGCAGCCCCACGGGACTAACCTACAATGAGCAGTTCTTC
CDR3aa: CASSPTGLTYNEQFF
j_gene: TRBJ2-1
d_gene: TRBD2
abundance: NA
v_gene: TRBV4-2

CDR3nt: TGTGCCAGCAGCTCCCCAGGGCGGGGGTACACCGGGGAGCTGTTTTTT
CDR3aa: CASSSPGRGYTGELFF
j_gene: TRBJ2-2
d_gene: TRBD2
abundance: once
v_gene: TRBV11-2

CDR3nt: TGCGCCAGCAGTCAGGACAGGGCCCTATTCTACGAGCAGTACTTC
CDR3aa: CASSQDRALFYEQYF
j_gene: TRBJ2-7
d_gene: TRBD1
abundance: NA
v_gene: TRBV5-1

CDR3nt: TGTGCCACCAGTGATTCCGGGACAGGGCTCGACGAGCAGTACTTC
CDR3aa: CATSDSGTGLDEQYF
j_gene: TRBJ2-7
d_gene: TRBD1
abundance: NA
v_gene: TRBV24-1

CDR3nt: TGTGCCAGCAGCAAAGCCCAGGGGTACAATGAGCAGTTCTTC
CDR3aa: CASSKAQGYNEQFF
j_gene: TRBJ2-1
d_gene: NA
abundance: NA
v_gene: TRBV21-1

CDR3nt: TGTGCCAGCTCACAGGCTAGCGGGAGGACGGGCACAGATACGCAGTATTTT
CDR3aa: CASSQASGRTGTDTQYF
j_gene: TRBJ2-3
d_gene: TRBD2
abundance: NA
v_gene: TRBV18

CDR3nt: TGTGCCAGCAGTCTACAGGGCACTAATGAAAAACTGTTTTTT
CDR3aa: CASSLQGTNEKLFF
j_gene: TRBJ1-4
d_gene: NA
abundance: NA
v_gene: TRBV3-1/TRBV3-2

CDR3nt: TGTGCCAGCAGCTTTGCGGGTGCTGAAGCTTTCTTT
CDR3aa: CASSFAGAEAFF
j_gene: TRBJ1-1
d_gene: NA
abundance: NA
v_gene: TRBV11-2